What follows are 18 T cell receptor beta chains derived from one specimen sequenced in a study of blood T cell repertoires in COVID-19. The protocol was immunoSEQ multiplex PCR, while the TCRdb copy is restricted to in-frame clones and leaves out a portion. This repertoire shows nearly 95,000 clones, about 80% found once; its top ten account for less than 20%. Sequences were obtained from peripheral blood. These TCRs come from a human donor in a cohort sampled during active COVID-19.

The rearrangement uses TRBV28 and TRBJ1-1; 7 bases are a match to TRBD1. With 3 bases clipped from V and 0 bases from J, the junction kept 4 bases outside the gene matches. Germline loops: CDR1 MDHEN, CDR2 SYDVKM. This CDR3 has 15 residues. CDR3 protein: CASSLTGIMNTEAFF. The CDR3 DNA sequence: TGTGCCAGCAGTTTGACAGGGATCATGAACACTGAAGCTTTCTTT.

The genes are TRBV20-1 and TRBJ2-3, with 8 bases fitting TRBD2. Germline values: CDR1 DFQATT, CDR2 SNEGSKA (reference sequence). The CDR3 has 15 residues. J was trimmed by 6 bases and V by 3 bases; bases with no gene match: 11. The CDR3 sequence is CSASSLAGFSDTQYF. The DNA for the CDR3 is TGCAGTGCTAGTTCCCTAGCGGGTTTTTCTGATACGCAGTATTTT.

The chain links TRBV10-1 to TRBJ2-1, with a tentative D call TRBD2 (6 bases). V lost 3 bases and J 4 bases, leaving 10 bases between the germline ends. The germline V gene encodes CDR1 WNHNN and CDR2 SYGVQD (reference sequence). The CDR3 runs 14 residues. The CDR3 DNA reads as TGCGCCAGCAGTGACGATGCGGGGTACAATGAGCAGTTCTTC. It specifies CASSDDAGYNEQFF.

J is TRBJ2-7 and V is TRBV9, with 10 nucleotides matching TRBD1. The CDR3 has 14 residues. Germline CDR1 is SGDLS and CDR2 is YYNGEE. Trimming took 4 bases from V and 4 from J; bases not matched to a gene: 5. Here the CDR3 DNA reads TGTGCCAGCAGCCCGCAGGACAGGGGGTACGAGCAGTACTTC. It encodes CASSPQDRGYEQYF.

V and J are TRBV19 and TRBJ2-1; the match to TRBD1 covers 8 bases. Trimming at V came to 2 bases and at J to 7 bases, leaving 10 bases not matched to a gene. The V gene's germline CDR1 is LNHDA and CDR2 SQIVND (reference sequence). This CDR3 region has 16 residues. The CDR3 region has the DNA TGTGCCAGTAGTATAAACACCCGGGACAGGAGGAATGAGCAGTTCTTC. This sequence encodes CASSINTRDRRNEQFF.

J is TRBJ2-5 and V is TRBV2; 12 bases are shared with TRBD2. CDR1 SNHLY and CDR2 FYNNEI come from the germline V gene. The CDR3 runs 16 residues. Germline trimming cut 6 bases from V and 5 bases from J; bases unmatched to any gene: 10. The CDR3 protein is CASSKTSGSVGETQYF. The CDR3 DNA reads TGTGCCAGCAGCAAGACTAGCGGGAGTGTGGGGGAGACCCAGTACTTC.

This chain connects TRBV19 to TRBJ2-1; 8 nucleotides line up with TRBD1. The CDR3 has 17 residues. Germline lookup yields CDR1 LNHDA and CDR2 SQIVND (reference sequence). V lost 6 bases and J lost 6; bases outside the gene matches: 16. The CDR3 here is CASSPRGWQGAFNEQFF. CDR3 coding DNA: TGTGCCAGTAGCCCTCGGGGGTGGCAGGGGGCTTTCAATGAGCAGTTCTTC.

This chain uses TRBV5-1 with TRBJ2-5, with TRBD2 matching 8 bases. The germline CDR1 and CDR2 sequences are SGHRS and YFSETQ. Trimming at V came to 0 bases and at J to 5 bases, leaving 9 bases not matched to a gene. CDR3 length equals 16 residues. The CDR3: CASSLAKGAGVETQYF. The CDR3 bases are TGCGCCAGCAGCTTGGCGAAGGGAGCGGGGGTGGAGACCCAGTACTTC.

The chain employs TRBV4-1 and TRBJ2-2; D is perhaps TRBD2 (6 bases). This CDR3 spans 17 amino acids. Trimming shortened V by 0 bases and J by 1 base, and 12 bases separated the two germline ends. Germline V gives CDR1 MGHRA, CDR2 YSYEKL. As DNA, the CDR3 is TGCGCCAGCAGCCAAGATCTAGCGAGAGGGAACACCGGGGAGCTGTTTTTT. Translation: CASSQDLARGNTGELFF.

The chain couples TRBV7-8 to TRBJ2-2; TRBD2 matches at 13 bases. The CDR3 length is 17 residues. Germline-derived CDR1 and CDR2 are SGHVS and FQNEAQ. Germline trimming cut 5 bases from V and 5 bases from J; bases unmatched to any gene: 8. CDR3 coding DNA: TGTGCCAGCAGCCAACTAGCGGGAGGGCCGTTTACCGGGGAGCTGTTTTTT. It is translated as CASSQLAGGPFTGELFF.

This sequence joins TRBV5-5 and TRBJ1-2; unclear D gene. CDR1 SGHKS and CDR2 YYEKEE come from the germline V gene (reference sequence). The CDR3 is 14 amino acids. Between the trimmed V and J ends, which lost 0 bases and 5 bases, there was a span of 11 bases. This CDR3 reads CASSLATTRYGYTF. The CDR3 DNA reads TGTGCCAGCAGCTTGGCGACGACTCGTTATGGCTACACCTTC.

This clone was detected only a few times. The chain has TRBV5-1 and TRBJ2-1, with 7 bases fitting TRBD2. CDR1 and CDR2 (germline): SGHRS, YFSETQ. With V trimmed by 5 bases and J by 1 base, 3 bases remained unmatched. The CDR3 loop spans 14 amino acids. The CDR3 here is CASSREASYNEQFF. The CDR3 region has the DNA TGCGCCAGCAGTCGGGAGGCGTCCTACAATGAGCAGTTCTTC.

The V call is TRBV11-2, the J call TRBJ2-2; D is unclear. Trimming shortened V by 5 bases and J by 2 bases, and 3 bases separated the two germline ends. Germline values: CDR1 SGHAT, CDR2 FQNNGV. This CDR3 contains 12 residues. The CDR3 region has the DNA TGTGCCAGCAGCCATAACACCGGGGAGCTGTTTTTT. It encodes CASSHNTGELFF.

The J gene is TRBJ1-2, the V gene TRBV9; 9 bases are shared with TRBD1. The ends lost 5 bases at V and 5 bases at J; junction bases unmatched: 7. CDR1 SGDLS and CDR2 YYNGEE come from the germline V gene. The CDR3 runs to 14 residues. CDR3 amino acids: CASSLNRGPYGYTF. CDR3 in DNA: TGTGCCAGCAGTCTAAACAGGGGGCCGTATGGCTACACCTTC.

CDR3 loop: CASSSGEAIYTEAFF. In DNA form, the CDR3 reads TGCGCCAGCAGCTCCGGGGAGGCCATCTACACTGAAGCTTTCTTT. The chain uses TRBV5-1 and TRBJ1-1; D not resolved. The CDR3 extends over 15 amino acids. V lost 3 bases and J 3 bases, leaving 15 bases between the germline ends. Germline V lookup: CDR1 SGHRS, CDR2 YFSETQ.

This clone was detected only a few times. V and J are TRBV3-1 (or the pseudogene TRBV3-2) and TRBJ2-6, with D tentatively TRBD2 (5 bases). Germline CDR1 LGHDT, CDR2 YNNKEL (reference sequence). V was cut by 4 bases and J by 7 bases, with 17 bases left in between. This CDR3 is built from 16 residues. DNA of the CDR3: TGTGCCAGCAGCCCCCCCTGGGGTCGGGGAGCCAACGTCCTGACTTTC. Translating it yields CASSPPWGRGANVLTF.

In nucleotides, the CDR3 is TGTGCCAGCAGCGACAGTACCTCACCCCTCCACTTT. Translation gives CASSDSTSPLHF. The V and J genes are TRBV3-1 (or the pseudogene TRBV3-2) and TRBJ1-6, with TRBD1 as a possible D gene (5 bases). The V gene's germline CDR1 is LGHDT and CDR2 YNNKEL (reference sequence). This CDR3 comprises 12 residues. V lost 5 bases to trimming and J lost 10 bases, with 9 bases between them.

This chain's CDR3 is CATQGSSGANVLTF. DNA for the CDR3: TGTGCCACGCAAGGGAGCTCTGGGGCCAACGTCCTGACTTTC. This chain uses TRBV6-5 with TRBJ2-6; the D gene is possibly TRBD2 (5 bases). The germline gives CDR1 MNHEY, CDR2 SVGAGI. CDR3 length: 14 residues. The V gene lost 10 bases and the J gene lost 0 bases, with 10 bases spanning the gap.